This T cell receptor beta chain emerged from a study of T cell repertoires in cytomegalovirus infection. For this clonotype: As yet, its antigen is unknown.

General study points: Predominance within the ex vivo response was attributable to HLA-C-restricted CMV-specific TCR beta clonotypes.

Each CDR3 protein is one row after TCRdb ran MiXCR on the reads. The data show around 230,000 distinct CDR3 sequences, around 40% seen once. Germline V gene lookup returns CDR1 SGHAT and CDR2 FQDESV (reference sequence). The V gene lost 3 bases and the J gene lost 7 bases, with 7 bases spanning the gap. CDR3 length: 11 amino acids. The chain recombines TRBV11-1 with TRBJ2-7; D not resolved. This clonotype was sampled from a human donor in good health (CMV status not recorded). Some clones in this sample may be carry-over from other donors' samples. The material sequenced was CD8+ T cells from cultured PBMCs, taken from culture after CMV antigen stimulation. The DNA of the CDR3 is TGTGCCAGCAGCTTTATGGGGGAGCAGTACTTC. This gives the protein CASSFMGEQYF.